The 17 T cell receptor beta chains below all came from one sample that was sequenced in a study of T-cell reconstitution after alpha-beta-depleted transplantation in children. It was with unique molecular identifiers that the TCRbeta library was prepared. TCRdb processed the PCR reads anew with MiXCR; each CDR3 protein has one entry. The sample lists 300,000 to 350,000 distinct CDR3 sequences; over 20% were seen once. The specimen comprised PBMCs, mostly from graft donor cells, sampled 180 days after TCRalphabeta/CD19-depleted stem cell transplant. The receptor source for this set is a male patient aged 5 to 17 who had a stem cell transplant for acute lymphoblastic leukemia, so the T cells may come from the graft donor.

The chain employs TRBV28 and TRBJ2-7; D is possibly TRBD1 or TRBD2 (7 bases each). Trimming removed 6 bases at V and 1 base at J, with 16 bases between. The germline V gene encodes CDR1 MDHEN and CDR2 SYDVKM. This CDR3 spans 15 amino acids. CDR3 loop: CASRPGGSGSYEQYF. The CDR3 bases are TGTGCCAGCAGGCCAGGGGGTAGCGGGTCCTACGAGCAGTACTTC.

The CDR3 sequence is CASSLEQGHLMNTEAFF. The CDR3 bases are TGCGCCAGCAGCTTGGAACAGGGACACCTTATGAACACTGAAGCTTTCTTT. The chain recombines TRBV5-1 with TRBJ1-1, with D possibly being TRBD1 (6 bases). Trimming removed 0 bases from V and 0 bases from J, with 15 bases in between. CDR1 is SGHRS and CDR2 is YFSETQ in the germline V gene. The CDR3 contains 17 residues.

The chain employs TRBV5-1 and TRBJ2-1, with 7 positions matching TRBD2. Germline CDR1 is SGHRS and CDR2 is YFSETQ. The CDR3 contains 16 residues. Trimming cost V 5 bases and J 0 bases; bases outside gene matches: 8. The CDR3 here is CASSFKSGNSYNEQFF. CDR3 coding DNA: TGCGCCAGCAGTTTCAAAAGCGGGAACTCCTACAATGAGCAGTTCTTC.

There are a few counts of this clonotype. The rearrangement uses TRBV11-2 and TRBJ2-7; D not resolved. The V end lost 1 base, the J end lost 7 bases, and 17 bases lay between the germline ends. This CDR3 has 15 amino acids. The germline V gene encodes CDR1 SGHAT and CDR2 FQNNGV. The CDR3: CASSLVSAPRREQYF. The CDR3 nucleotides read TGTGCCAGCAGCTTAGTGAGCGCCCCACGTAGGGAGCAGTACTTC.

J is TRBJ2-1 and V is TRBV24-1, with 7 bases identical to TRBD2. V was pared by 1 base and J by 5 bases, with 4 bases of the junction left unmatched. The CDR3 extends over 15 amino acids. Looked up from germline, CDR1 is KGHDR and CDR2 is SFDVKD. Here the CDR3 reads CATSDFGGGNNEQFF. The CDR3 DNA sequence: TGTGCCACCAGTGATTTTGGCGGGGGAAACAATGAGCAGTTCTTC.

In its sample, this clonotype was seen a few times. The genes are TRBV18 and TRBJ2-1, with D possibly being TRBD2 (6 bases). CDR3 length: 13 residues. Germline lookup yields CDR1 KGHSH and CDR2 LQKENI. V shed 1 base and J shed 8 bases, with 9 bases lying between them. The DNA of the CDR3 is TGTGCCAGCTCACCACGCGGGACGGATGAGCAGTTCTTC. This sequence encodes CASSPRGTDEQFF.

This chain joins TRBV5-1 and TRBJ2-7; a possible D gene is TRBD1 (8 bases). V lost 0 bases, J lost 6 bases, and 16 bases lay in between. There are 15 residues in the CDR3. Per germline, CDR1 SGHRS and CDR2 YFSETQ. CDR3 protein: CASSLATGDYFEQYF. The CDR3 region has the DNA TGCGCCAGCAGCTTGGCGACAGGGGACTATTTCGAGCAGTACTTC.

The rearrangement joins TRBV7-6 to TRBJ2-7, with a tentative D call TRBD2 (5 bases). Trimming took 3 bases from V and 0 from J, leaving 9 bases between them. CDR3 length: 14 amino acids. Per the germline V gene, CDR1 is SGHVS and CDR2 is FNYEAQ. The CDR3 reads CASSFGLHSYEQYF. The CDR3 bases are TGTGCCAGCAGCTTCGGACTCCACTCCTACGAGCAGTACTTC.

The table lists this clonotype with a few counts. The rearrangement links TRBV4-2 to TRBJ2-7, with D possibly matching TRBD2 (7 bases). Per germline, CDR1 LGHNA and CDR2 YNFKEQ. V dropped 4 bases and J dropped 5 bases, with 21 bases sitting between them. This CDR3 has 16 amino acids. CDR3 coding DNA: TGTGCCAGCAGCCGAAACCTTTTTGGGGGGGCCAACGAGCAGTACTTC. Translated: CASSRNLFGGANEQYF.

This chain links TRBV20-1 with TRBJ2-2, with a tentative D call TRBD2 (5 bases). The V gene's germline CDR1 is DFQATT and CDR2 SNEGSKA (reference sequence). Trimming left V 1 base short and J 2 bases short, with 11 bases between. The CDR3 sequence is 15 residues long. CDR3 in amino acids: CSARGLLGNTGELFF. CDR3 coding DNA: TGCAGTGCTAGAGGTCTACTAGGCAACACCGGGGAGCTGTTTTTT.

CDR3 DNA: TGCAGTGCTAGAGCAAACCTGGCTAACACCGGGGAGCTGTTTTTT. This sequence encodes CSARANLANTGELFF. The V and J genes are TRBV20-1 and TRBJ2-2; D is uncertain. This CDR3 is 15 amino acids long. Germline lookup yields CDR1 DFQATT and CDR2 SNEGSKA (reference sequence). The V gene lost 1 base and the J gene lost 2 bases, with 11 bases spanning the gap.

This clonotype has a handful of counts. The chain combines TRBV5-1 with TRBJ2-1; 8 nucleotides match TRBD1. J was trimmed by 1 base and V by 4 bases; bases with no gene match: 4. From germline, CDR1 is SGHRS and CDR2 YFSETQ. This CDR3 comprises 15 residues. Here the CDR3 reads CASSRRTGSYNEQFF. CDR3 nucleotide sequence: TGCGCCAGCAGCCGACGGACAGGGTCCTACAATGAGCAGTTCTTC.

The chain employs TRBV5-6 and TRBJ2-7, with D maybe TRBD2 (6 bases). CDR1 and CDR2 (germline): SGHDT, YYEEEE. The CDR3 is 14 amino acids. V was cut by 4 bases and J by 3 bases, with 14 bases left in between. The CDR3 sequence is CASSPGGVDYEQYF. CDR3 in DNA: TGTGCCAGCAGCCCCGGAGGGGTGGACTACGAGCAGTACTTC. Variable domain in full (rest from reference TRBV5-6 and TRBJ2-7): DAGVTQSPTHLIKTRGQQVTLRCSPKSGHDTVSWYQQALGQGPQFIFQYYEEEERQRGNFPDRFSGHQFPNYSSELNVNALLLGDSALYLCASSPGGVDYEQYFGPGTRLTVT.

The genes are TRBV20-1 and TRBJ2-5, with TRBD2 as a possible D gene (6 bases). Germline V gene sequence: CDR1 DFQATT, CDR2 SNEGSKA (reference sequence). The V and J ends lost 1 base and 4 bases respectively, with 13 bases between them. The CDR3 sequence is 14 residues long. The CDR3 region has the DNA TGCAGTGCTAGAGCTAAATCGCGGGGAGAGACCCAGTACTTC. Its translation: CSARAKSRGETQYF.

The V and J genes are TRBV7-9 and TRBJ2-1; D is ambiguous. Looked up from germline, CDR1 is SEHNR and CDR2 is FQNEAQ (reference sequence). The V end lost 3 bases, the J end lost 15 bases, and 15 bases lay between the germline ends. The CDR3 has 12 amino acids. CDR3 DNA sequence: TGTGCCAGCAGCTTTATAATTATCGAACCGTTCTTC. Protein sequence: CASSFIIIEPFF.

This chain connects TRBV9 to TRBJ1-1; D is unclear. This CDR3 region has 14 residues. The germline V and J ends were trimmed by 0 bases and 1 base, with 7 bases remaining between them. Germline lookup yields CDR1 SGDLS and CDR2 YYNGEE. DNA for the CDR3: TGTGCCAGCAGCGTAGTCGGGAGGAACACTGAAGCTTTCTTT. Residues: CASSVVGRNTEAFF.

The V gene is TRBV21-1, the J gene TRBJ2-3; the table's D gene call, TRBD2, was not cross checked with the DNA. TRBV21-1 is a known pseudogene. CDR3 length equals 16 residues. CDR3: CASSNLWLAATDTQYF. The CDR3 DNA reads TGTGCCAGCAGCAACCTATGGCTAGCGGCCACAGATACGCAGTATTTT.